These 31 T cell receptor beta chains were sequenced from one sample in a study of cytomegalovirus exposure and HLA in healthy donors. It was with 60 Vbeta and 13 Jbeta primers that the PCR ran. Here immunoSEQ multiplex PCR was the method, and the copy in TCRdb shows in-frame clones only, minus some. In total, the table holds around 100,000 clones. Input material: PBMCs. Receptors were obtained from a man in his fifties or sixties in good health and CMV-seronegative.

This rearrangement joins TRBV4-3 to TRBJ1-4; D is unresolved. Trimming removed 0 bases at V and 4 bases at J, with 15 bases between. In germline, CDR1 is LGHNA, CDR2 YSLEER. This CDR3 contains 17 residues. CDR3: CASSQDSVGRINEKLFF. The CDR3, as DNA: TGCGCCAGCAGCCAAGATTCGGTAGGGAGGATTAATGAAAAACTGTTTTTT.

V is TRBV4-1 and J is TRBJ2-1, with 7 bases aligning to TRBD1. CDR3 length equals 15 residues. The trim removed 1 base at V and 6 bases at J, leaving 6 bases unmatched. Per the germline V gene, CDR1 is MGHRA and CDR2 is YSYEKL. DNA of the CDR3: TGCGCCAGCAGCCAAGGACAGGGCATCGGCAATGAGCAGTTCTTC. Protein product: CASSQGQGIGNEQFF.

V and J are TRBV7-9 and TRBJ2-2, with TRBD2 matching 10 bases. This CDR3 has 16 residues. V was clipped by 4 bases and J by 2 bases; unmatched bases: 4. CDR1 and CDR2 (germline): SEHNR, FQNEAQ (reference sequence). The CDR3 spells CASSYTSGTNTGELFF. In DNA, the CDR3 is TGTGCCAGCAGCTACACTAGCGGGACAAACACCGGGGAGCTGTTTTTT.

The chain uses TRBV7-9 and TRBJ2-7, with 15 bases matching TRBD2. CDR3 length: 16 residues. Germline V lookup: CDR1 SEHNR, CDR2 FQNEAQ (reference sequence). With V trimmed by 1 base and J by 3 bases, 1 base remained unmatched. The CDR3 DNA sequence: TGTGCCAGCAGCTTAGGGACTAGCGGGAGGGTCTACGAGCAGTACTTC. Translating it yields CASSLGTSGRVYEQYF.

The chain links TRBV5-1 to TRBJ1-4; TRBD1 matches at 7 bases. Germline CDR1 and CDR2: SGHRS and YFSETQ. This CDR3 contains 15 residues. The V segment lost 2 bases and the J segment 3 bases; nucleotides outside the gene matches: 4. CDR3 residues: CASSLIGTANEKLFF. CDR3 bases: TGCGCCAGCAGCTTAATCGGGACAGCTAATGAAAAACTGTTTTTT.

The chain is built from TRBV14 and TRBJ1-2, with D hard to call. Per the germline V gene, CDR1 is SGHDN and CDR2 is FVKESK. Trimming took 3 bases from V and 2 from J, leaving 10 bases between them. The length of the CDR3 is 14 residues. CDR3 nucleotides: TGTGCCAGCAGCCAGGTCGGCGGGAACTATGGCTACACCTTC. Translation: CASSQVGGNYGYTF.

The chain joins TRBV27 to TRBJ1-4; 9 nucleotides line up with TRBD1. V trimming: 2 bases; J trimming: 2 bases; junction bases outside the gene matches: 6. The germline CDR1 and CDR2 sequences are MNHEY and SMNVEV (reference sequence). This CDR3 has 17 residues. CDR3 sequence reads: CASSLSPTGGTNEKLFF. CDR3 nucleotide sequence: TGTGCCAGCAGTTTAAGTCCGACAGGGGGTACTAATGAAAAACTGTTTTTT.

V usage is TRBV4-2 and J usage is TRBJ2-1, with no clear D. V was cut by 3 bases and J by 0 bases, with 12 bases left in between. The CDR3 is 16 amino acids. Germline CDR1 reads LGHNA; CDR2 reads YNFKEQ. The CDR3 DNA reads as TGTGCCAGCAGCCATCCAGAGCGAGACTCCTACAATGAGCAGTTCTTC. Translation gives CASSHPERDSYNEQFF.

CDR3 protein: CASSIRQGGGYTF. DNA of the CDR3: TGTGCCAGCAGCATTCGACAGGGGGGTGGCTACACCTTC. This chain connects TRBV7-2 to TRBJ1-2, with 9 bases identical to TRBD1. The V segment lost 5 bases and the J segment 7 bases; nucleotides outside the gene matches: 5. CDR3 size: 13 residues. Germline V gene lookup returns CDR1 SGHTA and CDR2 FQGNSA.

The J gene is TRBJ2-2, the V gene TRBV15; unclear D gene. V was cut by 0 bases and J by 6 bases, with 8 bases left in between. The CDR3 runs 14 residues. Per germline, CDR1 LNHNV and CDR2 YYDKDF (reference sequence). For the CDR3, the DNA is TGTGCCACCAGCAGAGATCACGGAGCCGGGGAGCTGTTTTTT. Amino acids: CATSRDHGAGELFF.

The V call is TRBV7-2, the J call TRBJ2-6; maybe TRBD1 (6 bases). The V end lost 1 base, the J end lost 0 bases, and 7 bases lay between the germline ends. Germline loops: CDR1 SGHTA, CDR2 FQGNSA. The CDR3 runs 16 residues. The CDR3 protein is CASSLEGVSGANVLTF. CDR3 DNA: TGTGCCAGCAGCTTAGAGGGGGTCTCTGGGGCCAACGTCCTGACTTTC.

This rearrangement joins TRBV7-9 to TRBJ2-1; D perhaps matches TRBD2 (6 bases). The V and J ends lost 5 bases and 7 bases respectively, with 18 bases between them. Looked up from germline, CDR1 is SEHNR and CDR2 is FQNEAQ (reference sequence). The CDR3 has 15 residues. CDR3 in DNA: TGTGCCAGCAGCACTCAGGAGGGGTGGACTAATGAGCAGTTCTTC. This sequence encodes CASSTQEGWTNEQFF.

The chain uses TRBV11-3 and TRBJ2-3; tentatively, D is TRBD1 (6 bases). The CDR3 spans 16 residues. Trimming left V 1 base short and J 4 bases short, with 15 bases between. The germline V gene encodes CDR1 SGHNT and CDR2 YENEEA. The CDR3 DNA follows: TGTGCCAGCAGCTTAGGGAACAGGGCAGGTGCAGATACGCAGTATTTT. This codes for CASSLGNRAGADTQYF.

The CDR3 loop is CASSIDSGLETPLHF. In DNA, the CDR3 is TGTGCCAGTAGTATAGATTCCGGTCTTGAAACACCCCTCCACTTT. The chain carries TRBV19 and TRBJ1-6; D is unresolved. V was clipped by 0 bases and J by 11 bases, with 14 bases between them. This CDR3 comprises 15 residues. Germline lookup yields CDR1 LNHDA and CDR2 SQIVND (reference sequence). The full variable domain, in which reference TRBV19 and TRBJ1-6 provide the parts outside the CDR3, is DGGITQSPKYLFRKEGQNVTLSCEQNLNHDAMYWYRQDPGQGLRLIYYSQIVNDFQKGDIAEGYSVSREKKESFPLTVTSAQKNPTAFYLCASSIDSGLETPLHFGNGTRLTVT.

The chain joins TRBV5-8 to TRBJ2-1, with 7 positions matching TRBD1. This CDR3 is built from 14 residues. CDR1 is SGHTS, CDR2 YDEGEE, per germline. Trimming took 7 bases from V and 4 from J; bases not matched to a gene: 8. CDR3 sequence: CASPLDRRYNEQFF. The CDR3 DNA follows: TGTGCCAGCCCATTGGACAGGCGATACAATGAGCAGTTCTTC.

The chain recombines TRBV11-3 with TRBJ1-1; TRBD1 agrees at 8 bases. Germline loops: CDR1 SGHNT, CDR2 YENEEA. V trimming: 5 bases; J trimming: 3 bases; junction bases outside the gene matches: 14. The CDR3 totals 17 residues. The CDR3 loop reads CASSPGGDRGEDTEAFF. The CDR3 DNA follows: TGTGCCAGCAGCCCGGGGGGCGACAGGGGTGAGGACACTGAAGCTTTCTTT.

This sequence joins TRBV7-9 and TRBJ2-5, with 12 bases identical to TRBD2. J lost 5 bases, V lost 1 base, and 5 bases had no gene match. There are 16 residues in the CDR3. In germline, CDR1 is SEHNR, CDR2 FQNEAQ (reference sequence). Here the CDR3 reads CASSLVLAGGMETQYF. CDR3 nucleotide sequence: TGTGCCAGCAGCTTAGTACTAGCGGGGGGAATGGAGACCCAGTACTTC.

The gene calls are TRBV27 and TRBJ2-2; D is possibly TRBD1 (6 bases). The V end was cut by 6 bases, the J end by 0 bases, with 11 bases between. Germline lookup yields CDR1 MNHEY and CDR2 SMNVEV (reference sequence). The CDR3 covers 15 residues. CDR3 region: CASSYRATNTGELFF. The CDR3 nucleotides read TGTGCCAGCAGCTACAGGGCTACGAACACCGGGGAGCTGTTTTTT.

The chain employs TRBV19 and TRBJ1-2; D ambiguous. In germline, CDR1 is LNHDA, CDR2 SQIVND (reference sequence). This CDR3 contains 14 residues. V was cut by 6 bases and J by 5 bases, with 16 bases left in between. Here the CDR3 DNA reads TGTGCCAGTAGGTCGACGGGGAGAGGGTATGGCTACACCTTC. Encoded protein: CASRSTGRGYGYTF.

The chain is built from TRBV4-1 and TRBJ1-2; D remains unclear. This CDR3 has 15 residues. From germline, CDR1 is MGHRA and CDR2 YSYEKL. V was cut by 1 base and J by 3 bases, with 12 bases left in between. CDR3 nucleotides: TGCGCCAGCAGCCAAGGTTATCGCAGCGACTATGGCTACACCTTC. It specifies CASSQGYRSDYGYTF.

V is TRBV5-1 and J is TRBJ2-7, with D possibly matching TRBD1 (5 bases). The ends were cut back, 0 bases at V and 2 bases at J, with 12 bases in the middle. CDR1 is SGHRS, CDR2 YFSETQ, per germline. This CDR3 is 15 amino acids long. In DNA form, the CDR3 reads TGCGCCAGCAGCTTGGAAGGGGCGCCTCCCTACGAGCAGTACTTC. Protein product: CASSLEGAPPYEQYF.

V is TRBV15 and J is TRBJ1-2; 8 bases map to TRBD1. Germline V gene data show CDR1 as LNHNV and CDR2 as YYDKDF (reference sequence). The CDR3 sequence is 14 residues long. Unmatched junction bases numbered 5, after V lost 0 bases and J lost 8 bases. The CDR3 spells CATSRDPTGDGYTF. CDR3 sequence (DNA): TGTGCCACCAGCAGAGACCCGACAGGGGACGGCTACACCTTC.

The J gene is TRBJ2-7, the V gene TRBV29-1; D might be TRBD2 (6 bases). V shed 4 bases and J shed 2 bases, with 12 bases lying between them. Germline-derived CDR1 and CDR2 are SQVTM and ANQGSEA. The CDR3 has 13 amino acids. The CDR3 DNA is TGCAGCGTTGGTGTAGCGGAAGCCTACGAGCAGTACTTC. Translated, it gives CSVGVAEAYEQYF.

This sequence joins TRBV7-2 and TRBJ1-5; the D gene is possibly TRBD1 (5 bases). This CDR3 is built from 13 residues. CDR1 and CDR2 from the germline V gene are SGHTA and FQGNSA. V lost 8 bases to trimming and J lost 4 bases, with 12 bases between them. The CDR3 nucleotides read TGTGCCAGCCTTGACAGTCCTAATCAGCCCCAGCATTTT. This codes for CASLDSPNQPQHF.

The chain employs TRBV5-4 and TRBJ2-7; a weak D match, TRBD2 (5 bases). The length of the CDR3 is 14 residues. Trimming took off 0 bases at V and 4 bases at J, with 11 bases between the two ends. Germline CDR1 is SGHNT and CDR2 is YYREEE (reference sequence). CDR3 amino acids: CASSLAPGVYEQYF. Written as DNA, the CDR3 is TGTGCCAGCAGCTTGGCGCCCGGGGTTTACGAGCAGTACTTC. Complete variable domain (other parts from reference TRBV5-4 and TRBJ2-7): ETGVTQSPTHLIKTRGQQVTLRCSSQSGHNTVSWYQQALGQGPQFIFQYYREEENGRGNFPPRFSGLQFPNYSSELNVNALELDDSALYLCASSLAPGVYEQYFGPGTRLTVT.

The CDR3 is CASSYPGQGRSPLHF. The CDR3 nucleotides read TGTGCCAGCAGCTACCCGGGACAGGGTCGTTCACCCCTCCACTTT. The chain joins TRBV5-6 to TRBJ1-6; 9 bases align to TRBD1. In germline, CDR1 is SGHDT, CDR2 YYEEEE. The CDR3 is made up of 15 amino acids. The V segment lost 3 bases and the J segment 9 bases; nucleotides outside the gene matches: 7.

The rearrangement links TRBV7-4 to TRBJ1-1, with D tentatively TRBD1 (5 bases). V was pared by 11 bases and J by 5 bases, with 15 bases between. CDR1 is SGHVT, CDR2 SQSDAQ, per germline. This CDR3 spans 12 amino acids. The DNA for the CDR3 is TGTGCCCGTTCCTGGGGGGAAACTGAAGCTTTCTTT. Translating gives CARSWGETEAFF.

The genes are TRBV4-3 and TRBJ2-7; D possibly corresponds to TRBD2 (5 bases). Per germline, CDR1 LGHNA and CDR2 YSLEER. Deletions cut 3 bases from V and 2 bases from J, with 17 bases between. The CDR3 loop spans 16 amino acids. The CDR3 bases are TGCGCCAGCAGCCAGAACGCGGTGTCCGGGGCCTACGAGCAGTACTTC. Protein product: CASSQNAVSGAYEQYF.

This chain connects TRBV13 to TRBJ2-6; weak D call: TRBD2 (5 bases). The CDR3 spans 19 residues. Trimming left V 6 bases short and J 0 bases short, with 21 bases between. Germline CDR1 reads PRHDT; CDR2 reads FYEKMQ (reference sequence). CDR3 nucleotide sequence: TGTGCCAGCAGGCCTCGAGGCTCCGAGGGAATCTCTGGGGCCAACGTCCTGACTTTC. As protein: CASRPRGSEGISGANVLTF.

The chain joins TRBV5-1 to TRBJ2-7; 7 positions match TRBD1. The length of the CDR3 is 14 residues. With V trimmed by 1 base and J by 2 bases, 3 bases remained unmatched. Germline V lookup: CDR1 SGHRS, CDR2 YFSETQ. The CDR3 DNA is TGCGCCAGCAGCTTGCGGACAGGAGCCTACGAGCAGTACTTC. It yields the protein CASSLRTGAYEQYF.

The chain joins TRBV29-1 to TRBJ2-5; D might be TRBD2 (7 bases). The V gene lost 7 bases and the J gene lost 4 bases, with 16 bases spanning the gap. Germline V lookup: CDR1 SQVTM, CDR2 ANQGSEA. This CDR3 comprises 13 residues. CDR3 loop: CSAPRGLGETQYF. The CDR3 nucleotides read TGCAGCGCCCCGCGGGGGCTTGGAGAGACCCAGTACTTC.